A selection of T cell receptor beta chains follows, all from one sample in a study of CD8 T cell repertoires and HIV-1 epitope variants. No antigens are known for them. Clones were read by immunoSEQ multiplex PCR, and TCRdb kept only the in-frame ones, dropping some. The data contain about 3,200 clones, roughly 70% of them singletons. Source material: cultured CD8+ T cells derived from PBMCs. These receptors were collected from a male donor with HIV. Each CDR3 is given without its conserved first and last residue. Fields, in order: V gene, clone size, CDR3 protein. Only part of the rows carry a size: once, few, many, or a class if the clone is expanded.

TRBV29-1 | NA | SVEDRRGTQY
TRBV10-3 | few | AISDRGGNQPQH
TRBV25-1 | NA | ASSEFGLSNTGELF
TRBV27 | NA | ASGNWPAGEQY
TRBV6-5 | NA | ASQSTGNNGYT
TRBV4-2 | NA | ASRNLSGGTDTQY
TRBV19 | NA | ASSIALGEGAFTGELF
TRBV5-6 | NA | ASSHRPGAGVEQY
TRBV10-3 | NA | AISEGYNEQF
TRBV27 | NA | ASSQGPIGYEQY
TRBV6-6 | NA | ASSRGQAADTQY
TRBV5-4 | NA | ASNPSGAGIRNEQF
TRBV16 | NA | ASSQSKSRAAGELF
TRBV29-1 | NA | SVHAGNTIY
TRBV9 | NA | ASSVGGDPTGELF
TRBV19 | NA | ASSLTGSSYNEQF
TRBV28 | NA | ASSIQGNDYNEQF
TRBV2 | few | ASSQGNTEAF
TRBV25-1 | few | ASSEPPGDGYT
TRBV27 | NA | ASSLSQGAEGYT
TRBV27 | NA | ASSRGDYEQY
TRBV14 | NA | ASSQDTAGGYQETQY
TRBV5-6 | NA | ASTFGQGSSPLH
TRBV19 | NA | ASSISISYEQY
TRBV9 | NA | ASSTQAADSPLH
TRBV9 | NA | ASTPRGTGELF
TRBV7-9 | once | ASSLSTSSYEQY
TRBV11-2 | few | ASSRDQEGQPQH
TRBV6-1 | NA | ASSETAGSYEQY
TRBV28 | NA | ASSPSGGEKLF
TRBV15 | NA | ATSRDARQDTGELF
TRBV4-3 | NA | ASSQDNSRTANTEAF
TRBV2 | few | ATPVRGINTEAF
TRBV7-7 | few | ASSPLGPRPGELF
TRBV27 | NA | ASARQGPYEQY
TRBV28 | NA | ASSALQENTEAF
TRBV28 | NA | ASSLLGEGIYLEQF
TRBV9 | NA | ATNPAGANNEQF
TRBV7-2 | NA | ASSLVAPGRLAKNIQY
TRBV7-7 | NA | ASSLEGSTDTQY
TRBV10-1 | medium-sized | ASNSKRATEAF
TRBV5-4 | NA | ASSQQGGTEAF
TRBV19 | NA | ASMVGTEAF
TRBV2 | NA | ASSERGYSYEQY
TRBV10-3 | few | AISESIDEQF
TRBV6-5 | NA | ASSYSGSITDTQY
TRBV6-1 | NA | ASSEGAGSYEQY
TRBV18 | few | ASSPRETSSSYEQY
TRBV10-3 | NA | AISGGETEAF
TRBV9 | NA | ASSVGVRNSPLH
TRBV10-3 | NA | AISGVLASTGELF
TRBV6-5 | NA | ASSPLAYSYEQY
TRBV25-1 | NA | ATQPGQGDQPQH
TRBV6-1 | few | ASSESSYEQY
TRBV2 | NA | ASRRAGPVEGEQF
TRBV30 | NA | AWSAVRETQY
TRBV25-1 | NA | ASSESNSYEQY